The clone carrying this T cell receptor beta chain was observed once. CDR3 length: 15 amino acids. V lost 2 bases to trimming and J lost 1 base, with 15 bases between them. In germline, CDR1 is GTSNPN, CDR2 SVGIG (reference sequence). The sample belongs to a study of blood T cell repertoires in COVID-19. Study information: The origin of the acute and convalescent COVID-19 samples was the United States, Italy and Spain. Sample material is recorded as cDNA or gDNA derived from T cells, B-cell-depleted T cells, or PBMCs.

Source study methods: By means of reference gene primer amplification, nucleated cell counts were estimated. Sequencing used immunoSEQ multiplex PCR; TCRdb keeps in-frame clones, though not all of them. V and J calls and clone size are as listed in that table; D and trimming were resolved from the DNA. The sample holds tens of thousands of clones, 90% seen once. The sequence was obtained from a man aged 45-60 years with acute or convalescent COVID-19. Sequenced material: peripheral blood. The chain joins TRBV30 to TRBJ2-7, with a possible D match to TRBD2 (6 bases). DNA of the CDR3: TGTGCCTGGAGTTTCACCGGGACTGGGTCCTACGAGCAGTACTTC. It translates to CAWSFTGTGSYEQYF. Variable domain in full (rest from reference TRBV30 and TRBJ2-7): SQTIHQWPATLVQPVGSPLSLECTVEGTSNPNLYWYRQAAGRGLQLLFYSVGIGQISSEVPQNLSASRPQDRQFILSSKKLLLSDSGFYLCAWSFTGTGSYEQYFGPGTRLTVT.